These 24 T cell receptor beta chains share one sample of origin, sequenced in a study of cytomegalovirus exposure and HLA in healthy donors (dated 2017 in TCRdb). Libraries were made using the immunoSEQ multiplex PCR assay. TCRdb obtained this table from immuneACCESS and retained in-frame rearrangements with V and J assigned. These tables miss some clones; where compared with another copy, unresolved V genes account for less than half of the shortfall, and the remainder is unexplained. The sample table holds 260,000 or so clones, of which around 89% were seen once. Clones ranked in the top ten supply about 0.86% of the sample. Sequenced input: PBMCs. The receptors originated from a woman between 18 and 30 years old in good health and CMV-seronegative.

Written as DNA, the CDR3 is TGTGCCAGCAGCACCTCAGCGGGAGCTCCCTACAATGAGCAGTTCTTC. Translated: CASSTSAGAPYNEQFF. The chain uses TRBV9 and TRBJ2-1; 8 bases match TRBD2. The CDR3 is made up of 16 amino acids. Germline lookup yields CDR1 SGDLS and CDR2 YYNGEE. With 4 bases clipped from V and 2 bases from J, the junction kept 8 bases outside the gene matches.

The V gene is TRBV4-1, the J gene TRBJ2-1, with 10 bases aligning to TRBD2. Germline CDR1 MGHRA, CDR2 YSYEKL. This CDR3 is 17 amino acids long. The ends lost 0 bases at V and 7 bases at J; junction bases unmatched: 9. The DNA of the CDR3 is TGCGCCAGCAGCCAAGATCCAGCTAGCGGGAGTAGAAATGAGCAGTTCTTC. This gives the protein CASSQDPASGSRNEQFF.

The genes are TRBV2 and TRBJ1-3, with a possible D match to TRBD1 (5 bases). V was shortened by 7 bases and J by 2 bases, with 9 bases between the two germline ends. Germline CDR1 SNHLY, CDR2 FYNNEI. There are 13 residues in the CDR3. CDR3: CASTPGTGNTIYF. CDR3 DNA sequence: TGTGCCAGCACACCAGGGACTGGAAACACCATATATTTT.

The chain employs TRBV7-3 and TRBJ2-1; TRBD2 aligns across 9 bases. Germline V gene sequence: CDR1 SGHTA, CDR2 FQGTGA. V shed 4 bases and J 2 bases; nucleotides not matched to a gene: 12. The CDR3 is 18 amino acids. CDR3 in amino acids: CASSYLSLAGETYNEQFF. In nucleotides, the CDR3 is TGTGCCAGCAGCTACCTAAGCTTAGCGGGGGAAACCTACAATGAGCAGTTCTTC.

This chain links TRBV27 with TRBJ2-3, with 8 bases fitting TRBD2. J gave up 0 bases and V 2 bases, and 7 bases lay outside the gene matches. Germline CDR1 and CDR2: MNHEY and SMNVEV (reference sequence). The CDR3 sequence is 17 residues long. In DNA form, the CDR3 reads TGTGCCAGCAGTTTACTCAGCCTAGCGGGCAGCACAGATACGCAGTATTTT. This codes for CASSLLSLAGSTDTQYF.

This clone has only a few counts. CDR3 DNA: TGTGCCAGCAGTTTAGGTGGTTGGACAGCCAACGAGCAGTACTTC. Translated: CASSLGGWTANEQYF. This chain links TRBV27 with TRBJ2-7, with a tentative D call TRBD1 (6 bases). The germline V gene encodes CDR1 MNHEY and CDR2 SMNVEV (reference sequence). The CDR3 sequence is 15 residues long. Trimming took off 2 bases at V and 5 bases at J, with 16 bases between the two ends.

The V and J genes are TRBV27 and TRBJ1-6; 8 bases map to TRBD1. CDR3 length: 14 amino acids. Germline V gene lookup returns CDR1 MNHEY and CDR2 SMNVEV (reference sequence). Unmatched junction bases numbered 4, after V lost 8 bases and J lost 4 bases. The CDR3 protein is CASGGQDYNSPLHF. In nucleotides, the CDR3 is TGTGCCAGCGGGGGACAGGATTATAATTCACCCCTCCACTTT.

Turning to this clone: One end of the junction fails to match germline, which may point to a read error. This CDR3 reads CASSLGQNNEQFF. CDR3 nucleotide sequence: TGTGCTAGCAGCTTGGGCCAGAACAATGAGCAGTTCTTC. V gene TRBV7-7 combines with J gene TRBJ2-1; D is unresolved. The CDR3 consists of 13 residues. The germline gives CDR1 SSHAT, CDR2 FNYEAQ (reference sequence).

CDR3 loop: CASSLEGGDQPQHF. CDR3 bases: TGCGCCAGCAGCCTTGAAGGAGGGGATCAGCCCCAGCATTTT. The rearrangement uses TRBV4-1 and TRBJ1-5; D might be TRBD1 (5 bases). Germline CDR1 reads MGHRA; CDR2 reads YSYEKL. Trimming stripped 4 bases from V and 5 bases from J, with 12 bases between. CDR3 length: 14 amino acids.

The chain carries TRBV28 and TRBJ1-5, with D hard to call. The CDR3 spans 12 residues. Germline V CDR1 and CDR2: MDHEN, SYDVKM. V was shortened by 4 bases and J by 5 bases, with 6 bases between the two germline ends. CDR3 sequence: CASSSPHQPQHF. The CDR3 nucleotides are TGTGCCAGCAGTTCTCCCCATCAGCCCCAGCATTTT.

V is TRBV5-6 and J is TRBJ2-5; D not certain. CDR3 size: 14 residues. Germline V gene sequence: CDR1 SGHDT, CDR2 YYEEEE. The V and J ends lost 4 bases and 0 bases respectively, with 10 bases between them. DNA for the CDR3: TGTGCCAGCAGCACTCAGGTAAACCAAGAGACCCAGTACTTC. The encoded protein is CASSTQVNQETQYF. Using reference TRBV5-6 and TRBJ2-5 for the parts outside the CDR3, the full variable domain is DAGVTQSPTHLIKTRGQQVTLRCSPKSGHDTVSWYQQALGQGPQFIFQYYEEEERQRGNFPDRFSGHQFPNYSSELNVNALLLGDSALYLCASSTQVNQETQYFGPGTRLLVL.

V is TRBV2 and J is TRBJ2-5; D is unclear. V gave up 6 bases and J gave up 2 bases, with 10 bases separating them. Germline-derived CDR1 and CDR2 are SNHLY and FYNNEI. This CDR3 has 13 amino acids. The CDR3 loop is CASSTDLQETQYF. CDR3 nucleotides: TGTGCCAGCAGCACCGACTTACAAGAGACCCAGTACTTC.

The chain has TRBV9 and TRBJ2-3; 8 bases align to TRBD2. Per the germline V gene, CDR1 is SGDLS and CDR2 is YYNGEE. V gave up 0 bases and J gave up 0 bases; unmatched junction bases: 3. The CDR3 covers 16 residues. The CDR3 sequence: CASSVAGGPSTDTQYF. The CDR3 DNA reads as TGTGCCAGCAGCGTAGCGGGAGGGCCGAGCACAGATACGCAGTATTTT.

V usage is TRBV19 and J usage is TRBJ2-7; TRBD2 matches 11 bases. This CDR3 region has 14 residues. V shed 7 bases and J 4 bases; nucleotides not matched to a gene: 6. Germline V CDR1 and CDR2: LNHDA, SQIVND (reference sequence). The CDR3 bases are TGTGCCAGTAAGTTAACTAGCGGGAGTTACGAGCAGTACTTC. This encodes CASKLTSGSYEQYF.

V and J are TRBV14 and TRBJ2-7; D perhaps matches TRBD1 (6 bases). The germline V gene encodes CDR1 SGHDN and CDR2 FVKESK. The CDR3 loop spans 15 amino acids. V lost 6 bases to trimming and J lost 3 bases, with 18 bases between them. DNA of the CDR3: TGTGCCAGCAGTCCAGGGGCCCATCCCCTCTACGAGCAGTACTTC. It codes for CASSPGAHPLYEQYF.

The chain has TRBV25-1 and TRBJ2-7, with 8 bases aligning to TRBD1. Trimming removed 5 bases from V and 2 bases from J; junction bases left unmatched: 2. The CDR3 has 13 residues. The germline V gene encodes CDR1 MGHDK and CDR2 SYGVNS. Here the CDR3 DNA reads TGTGCCAGCAGTAGGACAGGGACCTACGAGCAGTACTTC. Protein: CASSRTGTYEQYF.

In its sample, this clone was seen once. The chain has TRBV5-1 and TRBJ2-3; TRBD2 matches 10 bases. This CDR3 spans 19 amino acids. Looked up from germline, CDR1 is SGHRS and CDR2 is YFSETQ. The V segment lost 0 bases and the J segment 1 base; nucleotides outside the gene matches: 11. The CDR3 region has the DNA TGCGCCAGCAGCTTGGGTACAGGGTTAGGGACTAGCGGCACAGATACGCAGTATTTT. Translated, it gives CASSLGTGLGTSGTDTQYF.

As regards this clone: One end of the junction fails to match germline, which may point to a read error. The rearrangement links TRBV29-1 to TRBJ1-1; D gene uncertain. The germline CDR1 and CDR2 sequences are SQVTM and ANQGSEA. The CDR3 contains 12 residues. The CDR3 DNA sequence: TGCAGCGTTGGTCGGGTGAACGCTGAAGCTTTCTTT. Amino acid sequence: CSVGRVNAEAFF.

The rearrangement uses TRBV2 and TRBJ1-5, with D uncertain. There are 14 residues in the CDR3. Germline CDR1 and CDR2: SNHLY and FYNNEI. Trimming removed 3 bases at V and 3 bases at J, with 9 bases between. The CDR3 here is CASSDQVINQPQHF. CDR3 nucleotides: TGTGCCAGCAGTGACCAGGTTATCAATCAGCCCCAGCATTTT.

J is TRBJ1-2 and V is TRBV4-1; D remains ambiguous. The CDR3 extends over 11 amino acids. V was shortened by 1 base and J by 8 bases, with 5 bases between the two germline ends. Germline CDR1 and CDR2: MGHRA and YSYEKL. Here the CDR3 DNA reads TGCGCCAGCAGCCAAGCCGCGGGCTACACCTTC. It translates to CASSQAAGYTF.

The V gene is TRBV18, the J gene TRBJ1-1, with a possible D match to TRBD1 (5 bases). The V end lost 3 bases, the J end lost 0 bases, and 8 bases lay between the germline ends. The CDR3 sequence is 14 residues long. Germline V gives CDR1 KGHSH, CDR2 LQKENI. The DNA for the CDR3 is TGTGCCAGCTCACCGGAGGGGTTGAACACTGAAGCTTTCTTT. Translation gives CASSPEGLNTEAFF. Supplemented by reference TRBV18 and TRBJ1-1, the full variable domain reads NAGVMQNPRHLVRRRGQEARLRCSPMKGHSHVYWYRQLPEEGLKFMVYLQKENIIDESGMPKERFSAEFPKEGPSILRIQQVVRGDSAAYFCASSPEGLNTEAFFGQGTRLTVV.

This chain connects TRBV15 to TRBJ1-5; 7 nucleotides match TRBD1. The germline V gene encodes CDR1 LNHNV and CDR2 YYDKDF (reference sequence). CDR3 length equals 15 residues. V trimming: 1 base; J trimming: 5 bases; junction bases outside the gene matches: 5. As DNA, the CDR3 is TGTGCCACCAGCAGAGTTGGGCAGGGGGATCAGCCCCAGCATTTT. The encoded protein is CATSRVGQGDQPQHF.

This chain joins TRBV14 and TRBJ1-1, with a weak D call TRBD1 (5 bases). This CDR3 has 13 residues. Trimming removed 1 base from V and 10 bases from J, with 13 bases in between. Germline V gene lookup returns CDR1 SGHDN and CDR2 FVKESK. CDR3 sequence reads: CASSQAYGGVAFF. The CDR3 DNA reads TGTGCCAGCAGCCAAGCGTATGGAGGGGTAGCTTTCTTT.

This sequence joins TRBV5-6 and TRBJ1-2; D might be TRBD1 (6 bases). With 2 bases removed from V and 3 bases from J, the gap between germline ends came to 17 bases. CDR1 SGHDT and CDR2 YYEEEE come from the germline V gene. The CDR3 extends over 16 amino acids. CDR3 sequence: CASSFMRGGPDYGYTF. The DNA for the CDR3 is TGTGCCAGCAGCTTTATGAGGGGGGGGCCGGACTATGGCTACACCTTC.